This TCR beta chain is drawn from a study of blood T cell repertoires in COVID-19. At the level of the study: Acute and convalescent COVID-19 samples came from the United States, Italy and Spain. Sources were T cells, B-cell-depleted T cells, or PBMCs; the material itself was cDNA or gDNA.

Original analysis: Estimation of nucleated cell counts relied on the amplification of reference gene primers. Assay used: immunoSEQ multiplex PCR; TCRdb lists only in-frame clones, some missing. The V and J calls and the clone size are those of that table, but D and trimming were determined from the DNA. The table has more than 85,000 clones, 88% seen once. The Seattle site enrolled patients during active infection and followed them longitudinally. V dropped 4 bases and J dropped 4 bases, with 10 bases sitting between them. CDR3 length equals 14 residues. Germline V CDR1 and CDR2: LGHDT, YNNKEL (reference sequence).

The source is a man aged 50 to 59 with COVID-19, enrolled during active disease. The chain couples TRBV3-1 (or the pseudogene TRBV3-2) to TRBJ1-4, with D hard to call. Material for sequencing was peripheral blood. DNA of the CDR3: TGTGCCAGCAGCCCTATAGAGCATAATGAAAAACTGTTTTTT. Translating gives CASSPIEHNEKLFF.